A single sample gave rise to the 2 T cell receptor beta chains below, sequenced in a study of blood T cell repertoires in COVID-19. Generated by immunoSEQ multiplex PCR, the TCRdb table keeps only in-frame clones and is missing some. The sample holds 200,000 to 250,000 clones, about 78% seen once. Sequenced material: peripheral blood. Receptor source: a woman in her 70s with acute or convalescent COVID-19.

The CDR3 DNA is TGCGCCAGCAGCCCCCAGCCGCAGGGGAAGGGCGGGGAGCTGTTTTTT. Protein product: CASSPQPQGKGGELFF. The rearrangement uses TRBV4-3 and TRBJ2-2; perhaps TRBD1 as D (6 bases). The CDR3 runs 16 residues. Germline values: CDR1 LGHNA, CDR2 YSLEER. V was pared by 4 bases and J by 7 bases, with 19 bases between.

This clone has just one count. The J gene is TRBJ1-1, the V gene TRBV10-1; 8 nucleotides agree with TRBD1. This CDR3 region has 15 residues. The V and J ends lost 0 bases and 9 bases, in that order; junction bases with no gene match: 9. The germline V gene encodes CDR1 WNHNN and CDR2 SYGVQD (reference sequence). The CDR3 bases are TGCGCCAGCAGTGAGTCCCAGGGGGCAAGTGATAAAGCTTTCTTT. Translation gives CASSESQGASDKAFF.